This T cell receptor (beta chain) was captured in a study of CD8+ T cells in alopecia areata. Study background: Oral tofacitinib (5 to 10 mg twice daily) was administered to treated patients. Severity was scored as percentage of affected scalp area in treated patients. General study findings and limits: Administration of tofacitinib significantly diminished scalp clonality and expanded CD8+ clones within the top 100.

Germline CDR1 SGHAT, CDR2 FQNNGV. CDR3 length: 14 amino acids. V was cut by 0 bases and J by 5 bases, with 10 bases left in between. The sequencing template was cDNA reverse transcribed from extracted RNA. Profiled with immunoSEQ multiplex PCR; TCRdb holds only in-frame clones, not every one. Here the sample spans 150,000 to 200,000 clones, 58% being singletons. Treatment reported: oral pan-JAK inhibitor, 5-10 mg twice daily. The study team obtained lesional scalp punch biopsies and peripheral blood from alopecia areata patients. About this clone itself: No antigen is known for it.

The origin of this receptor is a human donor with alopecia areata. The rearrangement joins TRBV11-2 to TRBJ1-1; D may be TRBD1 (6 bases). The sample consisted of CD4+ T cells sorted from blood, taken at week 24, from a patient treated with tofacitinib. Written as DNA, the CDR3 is TGTGCCAGCAGCTTAGAACAGGGAAGGACTGAAGCTTTCTTT. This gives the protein CASSLEQGRTEAFF.